A selection of T cell receptor beta chains follows, all from one sample in a study of response to subunit inactivated influenza vaccine. MiXCR, applied by TCRdb to the RT-PCR reads, yields one record per CDR3 protein. Of 650,000 or so distinct CDR3 sequences listed, about 14% are singletons. Sequencing was performed on PBMCs from blood, taken roughly 15 days before vaccination. Receptor source: a man between 45 and 60 years old who received an inactivated influenza vaccine. The CDR3 runs from the conserved cysteine through the conserved F or W. The order of the fields is clone size, J gene, V gene, D gene, CDR3 protein, CDR3 DNA. A D gene is named only where the DNA matches it firmly. Part of the rows lack a size; the others show once, few, many or a class for expanded clones.

abundance: many; j_gene: TRBJ2-2; v_gene: TRBV5-1; d_gene: TRBD1; CDR3aa: CASSFTGQGITGELFF; CDR3nt: TGCGCCAGCAGCTTCACGGGACAGGGGATCACCGGGGAGCTGTTTTTT
abundance: NA; j_gene: TRBJ1-6; v_gene: TRBV7-9; d_gene: NA; CDR3aa: CASSSGTLYNSPLHF; CDR3nt: TGTGCCAGCAGCTCCGGGACACTCTATAATTCACCCCTCCACTTT
abundance: NA; j_gene: TRBJ1-6; v_gene: TRBV12-3/TRBV12-4; d_gene: NA; CDR3aa: CASSSNALYLHF; CDR3nt: TGTGCCAGCAGTTCCAATGCCCTGTACCTCCACTTT
abundance: NA; j_gene: TRBJ2-1; v_gene: TRBV12-3/TRBV12-4; d_gene: NA; CDR3aa: CATTSEPGATYNEQFF; CDR3nt: TGTGCCACCACCTCCGAACCGGGGGCAACCTACAATGAGCAGTTCTTC
abundance: NA; j_gene: TRBJ2-3; v_gene: TRBV5-1; d_gene: NA; CDR3aa: CASSLSGQFSDTQYF; CDR3nt: TGCGCCAGCAGCTTGAGTGGCCAGTTCTCAGATACGCAGTATTTT
abundance: few; j_gene: TRBJ2-2; v_gene: TRBV12-3/TRBV12-4; d_gene: NA; CDR3aa: CASSFSGLNTGELFF; CDR3nt: TGTGCCAGCAGTTTTTCAGGGTTGAACACCGGGGAGCTGTTTTTT
abundance: few; j_gene: TRBJ2-7; v_gene: TRBV7-3; d_gene: NA; CDR3aa: CASSLTGGDYEQYF; CDR3nt: TGTGCCAGCAGCTTAACAGGGGGGGACTACGAGCAGTACTTC
abundance: NA; j_gene: TRBJ2-5; v_gene: TRBV5-8; d_gene: NA; CDR3aa: CASSKGSSVGVGETQYF; CDR3nt: TGTGCCAGCAGCAAAGGGTCTAGCGTTGGGGTTGGAGAGACCCAGTACTTC
abundance: many; j_gene: TRBJ1-4; v_gene: TRBV12-3/TRBV12-4; d_gene: NA; CDR3aa: CASSLALNEKLFF; CDR3nt: TGTGCCAGCAGTTTAGCCTTGAATGAAAAACTGTTTTTT
abundance: NA; j_gene: TRBJ1-1; v_gene: TRBV7-9; d_gene: NA; CDR3aa: CASSQAGNWGMNTEAFF; CDR3nt: TGTGCCAGCAGCCAAGCAGGGAATTGGGGCATGAACACTGAAGCTTTCTTT
abundance: NA; j_gene: TRBJ2-4; v_gene: TRBV18; d_gene: NA; CDR3aa: CASSPDNIQYF; CDR3nt: TGTGCCAGCTCCCCGGACAACATTCAGTACTTC
abundance: NA; j_gene: TRBJ2-3; v_gene: TRBV20-1; d_gene: TRBD2; CDR3aa: CSALAGGNTDTQYF; CDR3nt: TGCAGTGCACTAGCGGGGGGGAACACAGATACGCAGTATTTT
abundance: once; j_gene: TRBJ2-5; v_gene: TRBV14; d_gene: NA; CDR3aa: CASSQDGGHGETQYF; CDR3nt: TGTGCCAGCAGCCAAGACGGGGGGCATGGTGAGACCCAGTACTTC
abundance: NA; j_gene: TRBJ1-2; v_gene: TRBV7-8; d_gene: TRBD1; CDR3aa: CASSSVRDSRNYGYTF; CDR3nt: TGTGCCAGCAGCTCAGTCCGGGACAGCCGAAACTATGGCTACACCTTC
abundance: NA; j_gene: TRBJ1-1; v_gene: TRBV20-1; d_gene: NA; CDR3aa: CSAKDVRTANTEAFF; CDR3nt: TGCAGTGCTAAAGACGTCAGGACAGCAAACACTGAAGCTTTCTTT
abundance: NA; j_gene: TRBJ2-1; v_gene: TRBV5-4; d_gene: TRBD2; CDR3aa: CASSLESSGGSSYNEQFF; CDR3nt: TGTGCCAGCAGCTTGGAATCTAGCGGGGGGAGCTCCTACAATGAGCAGTTCTTC
abundance: NA; j_gene: TRBJ2-2; v_gene: TRBV2; d_gene: TRBD1; CDR3aa: CASRRTGLTGELFF; CDR3nt: TGTGCCAGCAGAAGGACAGGCCTCACCGGGGAGCTGTTTTTT
abundance: NA; j_gene: TRBJ2-5; v_gene: TRBV3-1; d_gene: NA; CDR3aa: CASSLTRTRVETQYF; CDR3nt: TGTGCCAGCAGCCTTACCAGGACAAGGGTGGAGACCCAGTACTTC
abundance: NA; j_gene: TRBJ2-7; v_gene: TRBV7-2; d_gene: NA; CDR3aa: CASTRISGATYEQYF; CDR3nt: TGTGCCAGCACCCGAATCTCGGGAGCCACCTACGAGCAGTACTTC
abundance: NA; j_gene: TRBJ2-7; v_gene: TRBV4-3; d_gene: TRBD2; CDR3aa: CASSQDSGNSYEQYF; CDR3nt: TGCGCCAGCAGCCAAGACAGCGGGAACTCCTACGAGCAGTACTTC
abundance: NA; j_gene: TRBJ2-1; v_gene: TRBV20-1; d_gene: NA; CDR3aa: CSARRSGRSSYNEQFF; CDR3nt: TGCAGTGCTAGGAGGTCGGGACGATCCTCCTACAATGAGCAGTTCTTC
abundance: many; j_gene: TRBJ2-3; v_gene: TRBV29-1; d_gene: NA; CDR3aa: CSVSPPSGHTQYF; CDR3nt: TGCAGCGTTTCGCCCCCCTCGGGTCACACGCAGTATTTT
abundance: many; j_gene: TRBJ2-3; v_gene: TRBV9; d_gene: TRBD2; CDR3aa: CASSAHSGGESDTQYF; CDR3nt: TGTGCCAGCAGCGCCCATAGCGGGGGGGAGTCCGATACGCAGTATTTT
abundance: NA; j_gene: TRBJ1-6; v_gene: TRBV2; d_gene: NA; CDR3aa: CASSQGYNSPLHF; CDR3nt: TGTGCCAGCAGCCAGGGCTATAATTCACCCCTCCACTTT
abundance: few; j_gene: TRBJ2-7; v_gene: TRBV14; d_gene: TRBD1; CDR3aa: CASSLFKGAGEQYF; CDR3nt: TGTGCCAGCAGCCTCTTCAAGGGGGCCGGCGAGCAGTACTTC
abundance: NA; j_gene: TRBJ1-3; v_gene: TRBV12-3/TRBV12-4; d_gene: NA; CDR3aa: CASSWTPRDTIYF; CDR3nt: TGTGCCAGCAGCTGGACCCCGAGGGACACCATATATTTT
abundance: many; j_gene: TRBJ2-5; v_gene: TRBV30; d_gene: TRBD2; CDR3aa: CAWQTGGGETQYF; CDR3nt: TGTGCCTGGCAGACGGGGGGAGGAGAGACCCAGTACTTC
abundance: few; j_gene: TRBJ1-2; v_gene: TRBV27; d_gene: NA; CDR3aa: CASSSRPGSYGYTF; CDR3nt: TGTGCCAGCAGTTCAAGGCCAGGATCGTATGGCTACACCTTC
abundance: NA; j_gene: TRBJ2-1; v_gene: TRBV20-1; d_gene: NA; CDR3aa: CSASFDYNEQFF; CDR3nt: TGCAGTGCTAGTTTCGACTACAATGAGCAGTTCTTC
abundance: NA; j_gene: TRBJ2-3; v_gene: TRBV7-2; d_gene: TRBD2; CDR3aa: CASRGGGADTQYF; CDR3nt: TGTGCCAGTCGGGGGGGCGGGGCAGATACGCAGTATTTT